This is a list of T cell receptor beta chains from one sample in a study of human T cells and chemical hapten exposure. In TCRdb, the RACE reads were re-called with MiXCR into one record per CDR3 protein. The sample has 350,000 to 450,000 distinct CDR3 sequences; about 5.1% are singletons. The sequences come from whole blood, collected in connection with sensitization to the hapten diphenylcyclopropenone (DPC). The source is a woman between 45 and 65 years old with alopecia areata. Some clones in this sample may be carry-over from other donors' samples. Each CDR3 is given with its conserved first and last residue. D genes are given only for firm matches. Not all rows give a size; the values are once, few, many and, for expanded clones, a class.

V gene	clone size	D gene	J gene	CDR3 protein	CDR3 DNA
TRBV7-8	-	-	TRBJ1-2	CASSLAAQGYGYTF	TGTGCCAGCAGCTTAGCAGCGCAGGGCTATGGCTACACCTTC
TRBV25-1	many	-	TRBJ1-1	CASRNRDRAFF	TGTGCCAGCCGTAATAGGGACCGGGCTTTCTTT
TRBV7-9	many	-	TRBJ1-2	CASSLAGSTYGYTF	TGTGCCAGCAGCTTAGCCGGCAGCACCTATGGCTACACCTTC
TRBV14	-	-	TRBJ2-7	CASSQGPGQYF	TGTGCCAGCAGCCAAGGCCCGGGGCAGTACTTC
TRBV6-6	-	-	TRBJ2-3	CASSYTAGTDTQYF	TGTGCCAGCAGTTACACAGCGGGCACAGATACGCAGTATTTT
TRBV7-2	many	-	TRBJ1-5	CASSTALRQPQHF	TGTGCCAGCAGTACGGCACTCCGTCAGCCCCAGCATTTT
TRBV7-2	many	-	TRBJ1-5	CASSKQTASNQPQHF	TGTGCCAGCAGCAAACAGACAGCTAGCAATCAGCCCCAGCATTTT
TRBV20-1	-	-	TRBJ1-5	CSAILGSNQPQHF	TGCAGTGCTATACTGGGAAGCAATCAGCCCCAGCATTTT
TRBV9	many	-	TRBJ1-5	CASSVGGVQPQHF	TGTGCCAGCAGCGTAGGAGGGGTTCAGCCCCAGCATTTT
TRBV18	few	-	TRBJ1-5	CASSPNRGQPQHF	TGTGCCAGCTCACCAAACCGTGGGCAGCCCCAGCATTTT
TRBV7-2	many	TRBD1	TRBJ2-7	CASSRAGTGALGSEQYF	TGTGCCAGCAGCCGAGCCGGGACAGGGGCCCTAGGGAGCGAGCAGTACTTC
TRBV2	many	-	TRBJ2-7	CASSGTGSGEQYF	TGTGCCAGCAGTGGGACTGGCTCTGGGGAGCAGTACTTC
TRBV3-1	many	-	TRBJ2-7	CASSERDSNYEQYF	TGTGCCAGCAGCGAAAGGGACTCTAACTACGAGCAGTACTTC
TRBV7-2	many	-	TRBJ1-2	CASSTTQSTYGYTF	TGTGCCAGCAGCACAACACAGTCTACCTATGGCTACACCTTC
TRBV7-2	many	-	TRBJ2-2	CASSPAGQPGELFF	TGTGCCAGCAGCCCTGCCGGCCAGCCCGGGGAGCTGTTTTTT
TRBV7-6	many	TRBD2	TRBJ2-3	CASSLAAGTSAEDTQYF	TGTGCCAGCAGCTTAGCGGCAGGGACTAGCGCCGAAGATACGCAGTATTTT
TRBV7-9	many	-	TRBJ1-4	CASSLAVPNEKLFF	TGTGCCAGCAGCTTAGCCGTGCCTAATGAAAAACTGTTTTTT
TRBV12-3/TRBV12-4	-	-	TRBJ1-1	CASNYGTNTEAFF	TGTGCCAGCAACTATGGGACGAACACTGAAGCTTTCTTT
TRBV19	few	-	TRBJ2-3	CASSIFIAYGADTQYF	TGTGCCAGTAGTATATTTATCGCCTACGGAGCAGATACGCAGTATTTT
TRBV6-2/TRBV6-3	-	TRBD2	TRBJ2-7	CASSYHKRERYEQYF	TGTGCCAGCAGTTACCACAAGCGGGAGAGGTACGAGCAGTACTTC
TRBV4-1	many	TRBD1	TRBJ1-1	CASRDGTGVNTEAFF	TGCGCCAGCAGGGACGGAACAGGGGTGAACACTGAAGCTTTCTTT
TRBV2	many	-	TRBJ2-2	CASSSDRSNTGELFF	TGTGCCAGCAGTTCCGACAGGTCGAACACCGGGGAGCTGTTTTTT
TRBV9	many	-	TRBJ2-7	CASSPGPEGAFEQYF	TGTGCCAGCAGCCCGGGGCCGGAGGGGGCCTTCGAGCAGTACTTC
TRBV5-1	many	TRBD1	TRBJ2-5	CASSRRTGQETQYF	TGCGCCAGCAGTCGTCGGACAGGCCAAGAGACCCAGTACTTC
TRBV28	many	TRBD2	TRBJ2-3	CASSLPVASGITDTQYF	TGTGCCAGCAGTTTGCCCGTCGCTAGCGGGATTACAGATACGCAGTATTTT
TRBV5-1	-	TRBD1	TRBJ2-7	CASSLTETGGPYEQYF	TGCGCCAGCAGCTTGACGGAGACAGGGGGGCCCTACGAGCAGTACTTC
TRBV28	-	-	TRBJ2-3	CASSYSGTRNTDTQYF	TGTGCCAGCAGTTACTCCGGGACGCGAAACACAGATACGCAGTATTTT
TRBV7-2	few	-	TRBJ1-2	CASSWSGGNGYTF	TGTGCCAGCAGCTGGTCGGGGGGTAATGGCTACACCTTC
TRBV10-2	-	-	TRBJ1-5	CASSEKGALSRTAQHF	TGCGCCAGCAGTGAGAAAGGGGCTCTATCGCGGACGGCCCAGCATTTT
TRBV5-1	many	-	TRBJ2-3	CASSLDRQDTQYF	TGCGCCAGCAGCTTGGACAGACAAGATACGCAGTATTTT
TRBV18	many	-	TRBJ2-7	CASSPEETAFYEQYF	TGTGCCAGCTCACCCGAGGAGACTGCGTTCTACGAGCAGTACTTC
TRBV12-3/TRBV12-4	many	-	TRBJ1-1	CASSFNSESEAFF	TGTGCCAGCAGTTTCAATAGCGAATCTGAAGCTTTCTTT
TRBV5-1	-	-	TRBJ2-6	CASSGPREFSPGANVLTF	TGCGCCAGCAGCGGTCCCAGGGAATTCTCCCCTGGGGCCAACGTCCTGACTTTC
TRBV12-3/TRBV12-4	many	-	TRBJ2-7	CASSLGDNSYEQYF	TGTGCCAGCAGTTTAGGGGACAACTCCTACGAGCAGTACTTC